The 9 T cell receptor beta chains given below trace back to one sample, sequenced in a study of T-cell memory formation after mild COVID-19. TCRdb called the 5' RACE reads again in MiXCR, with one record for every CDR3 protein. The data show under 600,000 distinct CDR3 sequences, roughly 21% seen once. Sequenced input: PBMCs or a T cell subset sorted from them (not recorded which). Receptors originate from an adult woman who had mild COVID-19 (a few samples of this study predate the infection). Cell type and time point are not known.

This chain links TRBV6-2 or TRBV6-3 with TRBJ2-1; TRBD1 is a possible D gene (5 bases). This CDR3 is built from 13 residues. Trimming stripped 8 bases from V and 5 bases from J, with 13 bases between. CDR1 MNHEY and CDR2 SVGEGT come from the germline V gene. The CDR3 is CASQGQNNNEQFF. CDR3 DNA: TGTGCCAGCCAAGGACAAAATAACAATGAGCAGTTCTTC.

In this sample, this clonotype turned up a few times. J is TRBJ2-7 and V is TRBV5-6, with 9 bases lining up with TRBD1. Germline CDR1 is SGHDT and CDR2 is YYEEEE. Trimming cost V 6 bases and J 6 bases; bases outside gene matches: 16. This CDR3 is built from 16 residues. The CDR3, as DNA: TGTGCCAGCAAACCCGGGATAAGGGGACAGGGAGGCGAGCAGTACTTC. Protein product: CASKPGIRGQGGEQYF.

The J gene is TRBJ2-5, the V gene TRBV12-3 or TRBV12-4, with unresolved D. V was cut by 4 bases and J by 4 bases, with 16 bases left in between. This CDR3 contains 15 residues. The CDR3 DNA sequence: TGTGCCAGCAGTTCCATATCCGTTAGTGGAGAGACCCAGTACTTC. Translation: CASSSISVSGETQYF.

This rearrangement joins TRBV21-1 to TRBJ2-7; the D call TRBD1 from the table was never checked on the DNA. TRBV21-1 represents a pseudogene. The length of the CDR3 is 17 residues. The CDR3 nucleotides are TGTGCCAGCAGCGGACATTCTGGACAGGGCCACGTAAGCGAGCAGTACTTC. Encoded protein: CASSGHSGQGHVSEQYF.

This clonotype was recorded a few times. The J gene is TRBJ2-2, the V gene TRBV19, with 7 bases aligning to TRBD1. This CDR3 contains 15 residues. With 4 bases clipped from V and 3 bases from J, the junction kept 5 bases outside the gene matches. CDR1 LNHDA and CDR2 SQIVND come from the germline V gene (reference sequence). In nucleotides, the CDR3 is TGTGCCAGTAGTAACAGGGGTCGGTACACCGGGGAGCTGTTTTTT. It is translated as CASSNRGRYTGELFF.

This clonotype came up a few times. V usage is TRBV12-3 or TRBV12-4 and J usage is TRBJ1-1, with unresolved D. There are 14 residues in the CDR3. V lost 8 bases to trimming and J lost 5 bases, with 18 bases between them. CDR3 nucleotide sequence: TGTGCCAGCGGCTGGCCCGTTCCCGGAACTGAAGCTTTCTTT. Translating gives CASGWPVPGTEAFF.

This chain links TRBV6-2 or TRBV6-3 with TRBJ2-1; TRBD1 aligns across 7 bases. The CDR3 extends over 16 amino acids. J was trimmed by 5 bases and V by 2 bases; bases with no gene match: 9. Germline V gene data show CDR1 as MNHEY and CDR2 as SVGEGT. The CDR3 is CASSYLGQTFHNEQFF. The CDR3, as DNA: TGTGCCAGCAGTTACCTGGGACAGACTTTCCACAATGAGCAGTTCTTC.

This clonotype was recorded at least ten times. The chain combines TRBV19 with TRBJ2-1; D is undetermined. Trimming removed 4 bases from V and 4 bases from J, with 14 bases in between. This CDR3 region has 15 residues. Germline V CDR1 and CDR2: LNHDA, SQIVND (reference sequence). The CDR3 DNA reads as TGTGCCAGTAGTACTCTCACAGTAGGTTACAATGAGCAGTTCTTC. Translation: CASSTLTVGYNEQFF. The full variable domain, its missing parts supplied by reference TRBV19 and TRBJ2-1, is DGGITQSPKYLFRKEGQNVTLSCEQNLNHDAMYWYRQDPGQGLRLIYYSQIVNDFQKGDIAEGYSVSREKKESFPLTVTSAQKNPTAFYLCASSTLTVGYNEQFFGPGTRLTVL.

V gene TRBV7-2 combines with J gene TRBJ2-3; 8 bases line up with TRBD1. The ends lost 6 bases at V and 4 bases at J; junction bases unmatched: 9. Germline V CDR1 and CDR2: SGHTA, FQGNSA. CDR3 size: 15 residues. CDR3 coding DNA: TGTGCCAGCAGTCTTAGTCAGGGGGCCGCAGATACGCAGTATTTT. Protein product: CASSLSQGAADTQYF.